Following are 21 T cell receptor beta chains from one sample sequenced in a study of brain T cells in children with intractable seizures. The time point: blood from clinic visit 5 months post-surgery; TSC patient then seizure free. Only in-frame clones appear in the TCRdb table, and some are missing; sequencing was by immunoSEQ multiplex PCR. Among around 340,000 clones, over 90% were seen once, and the ten largest hold 5% to 7%. The sample consisted of peripheral blood, taken roughly 5 months after surgery. Every receptor here comes from a boy under two years old with tuberous sclerosis and intractable seizures.

Remarks on this clone: In the same sample, other DNA sequences code for this CDR3. This sequence joins TRBV24-1 and TRBJ2-5; D might be TRBD1 (6 bases). The germline gives CDR1 KGHDR, CDR2 SFDVKD. The CDR3 consists of 14 residues. V was trimmed by 3 bases and J by 2 bases, leaving 9 bases between them. The CDR3 spells CATSDLDRQETQYF. DNA for the CDR3: TGTGCCACCAGTGATCTAGACAGGCAAGAGACCCAGTACTTC.

The rearrangement uses TRBV6-2 or TRBV6-3 and TRBJ2-3; TRBD2 matches 8 bases. The CDR3 covers 17 residues. Losses at the gene ends were 2 bases for V and 5 bases for J; bases not matched to a gene: 12. CDR1 is MNHEY, CDR2 SVGEGT, per germline. The DNA of the CDR3 is TGTGCCAGCAGTTACCCTGGCGGGGGGCATTGGCGAGATACGCAGTATTTT. Its translation: CASSYPGGGHWRDTQYF.

The chain joins TRBV28 to TRBJ1-3; 7 bases align to TRBD1. Trimming took 3 bases from V and 3 from J; bases not matched to a gene: 5. The CDR3 sequence is 15 residues long. The germline V gene has CDR1 MDHEN and CDR2 SYDVKM. The CDR3 is CASSFRGGSGNTIYF. CDR3 in DNA: TGTGCCAGCAGTTTCAGGGGGGGAAGTGGAAACACCATATATTTT.

V and J are TRBV18 and TRBJ2-3; D may correspond to TRBD1 or TRBD2 (5 bases each). The CDR3 has 15 residues. V was trimmed by 0 bases and J by 4 bases, leaving 11 bases between them. Germline V gene sequence: CDR1 KGHSH, CDR2 LQKENI. CDR3 amino acids: CASSPPARDADTQYF. The CDR3, as DNA: TGTGCCAGCTCACCACCGGCCAGGGACGCAGATACGCAGTATTTT.

This clone was counted once. DNA of the CDR3: TGTGCCAGCACCCCGGACAGGCGTGGCACAGATACGCAGTATTTT. This gives the protein CASTPDRRGTDTQYF. The V and J genes are TRBV6-5 and TRBJ2-3; 7 nucleotides align to TRBD1. Germline V gene data show CDR1 as MNHEY and CDR2 as SVGAGI. This CDR3 is built from 15 residues. With 7 bases clipped from V and 1 base from J, the junction kept 8 bases outside the gene matches.

The chain has TRBV18 and TRBJ2-2; TRBD2 matches 7 bases. The CDR3 loop spans 16 amino acids. In germline, CDR1 is KGHSH, CDR2 LQKENI. V was clipped by 3 bases and J by 7 bases; unmatched bases: 11. CDR3: CASSPQGLPLNGELFF. The DNA of the CDR3 is TGTGCCAGCTCACCGCAGGGACTACCATTGAACGGGGAGCTGTTTTTT.

CDR3 DNA sequence: TGTGCCAGCAGCTTAGCCAGGGGGCGAGGTGGGGGATCACCCCTCCACTTT. Translated: CASSLARGRGGGSPLHF. This sequence joins TRBV11-2 and TRBJ1-6, with TRBD1 matching 8 bases. J gave up 10 bases and V 1 base, and 12 bases lay outside the gene matches. CDR1 and CDR2 (germline): SGHAT, FQNNGV. The CDR3 loop spans 17 amino acids.

The chain uses TRBV24-1 and TRBJ2-3; 11 nucleotides agree with TRBD1. This CDR3 is built from 12 residues. The V segment lost 9 bases and the J segment 5 bases; nucleotides outside the gene matches: 0. CDR1 and CDR2 (germline): KGHDR, SFDVKD. CDR3 nucleotide sequence: TGTGCCACCGGGACAGGGGGAGATACGCAGTATTTT. Translating gives CATGTGGDTQYF.

This rearrangement joins TRBV7-2 to TRBJ2-3, with 12 bases aligning to TRBD2. Losses at the gene ends were 1 base for V and 6 bases for J; bases not matched to a gene: 2. This CDR3 is built from 15 residues. CDR1 is SGHTA and CDR2 is FQGNSA in the germline V gene. CDR3: CASSLGLAGADTQYF. The DNA of the CDR3 is TGTGCCAGCAGCTTAGGACTAGCGGGGGCTGATACGCAGTATTTT. Full variable domain (rest looked up from reference TRBV7-2 and TRBJ2-3): GAGVSQSPSNKVTEKGKDVELRCDPISGHTALYWYRQSLGQGLEFLIYFQGNSAPDKSGLPSDRFSAERTGGSVSTLTIQRTQQEDSAVYLCASSLGLAGADTQYFGPGTRLTVL.

V gene TRBV11-2 combines with J gene TRBJ2-4, with 9 bases identical to TRBD2. V dropped 5 bases and J dropped 0; count of bases not matched to a gene: 11. Germline V gene lookup returns CDR1 SGHAT and CDR2 FQNNGV. This CDR3 spans 18 amino acids. The CDR3 nucleotides are TGTGCCAGCAGCCCCATAGCGGGGGCGATCCTAGCCAAAAACATTCAGTACTTC. Translation: CASSPIAGAILAKNIQYF.

This chain uses TRBV7-6 with TRBJ2-7; possibly TRBD1 for D (7 bases). Trimming took 2 bases from V and 8 from J, leaving 22 bases between them. The CDR3 totals 16 residues. CDR1 is SGHVS and CDR2 is FNYEAQ in the germline V gene. The DNA for the CDR3 is TGTGCCAGCAGCTTAATCCATGACGCAGGGGGAGGCAAGCAGTACTTC. Translation: CASSLIHDAGGGKQYF.

The CDR3 sequence is CASSEGGEQFF. Here the CDR3 DNA reads TGCGCCAGCAGTGAGGGAGGTGAGCAGTTCTTC. The chain is built from TRBV10-1 and TRBJ2-1; possibly TRBD2 for D (5 bases). From germline, CDR1 is WNHNN and CDR2 SYGVQD (reference sequence). This CDR3 spans 11 amino acids. Trimming pared 2 bases from V and 9 bases from J, leaving 5 bases between.

This chain links TRBV3-1 (or the pseudogene TRBV3-2) with TRBJ2-7; perhaps TRBD2 as D (6 bases). CDR1 and CDR2 from the germline V gene are LGHDT and YNNKEL (reference sequence). Trimming left V 0 bases short and J 5 bases short, with 14 bases between. The CDR3 length is 15 residues. The DNA for the CDR3 is TGTGCCAGCAGCCAAGAACTAGCTGCAGTCGACGAGCAGTACTTC. It codes for CASSQELAAVDEQYF.

The chain links TRBV6-5 to TRBJ1-1; a possible D gene is TRBD1 (5 bases). In germline, CDR1 is MNHEY, CDR2 SVGAGI. There are 12 residues in the CDR3. V gave up 10 bases and J gave up 2 bases, with 11 bases separating them. The CDR3 region has the DNA TGTGCCACCATCGGGGGTAACACTGAAGCTTTCTTT. Amino acid sequence: CATIGGNTEAFF.

V and J are TRBV9 and TRBJ2-5; 9 bases are a match to TRBD2. This CDR3 is 15 amino acids long. The germline gives CDR1 SGDLS, CDR2 YYNGEE. With 4 bases clipped from V and 4 bases from J, the junction kept 8 bases outside the gene matches. In nucleotides, the CDR3 is TGTGCCAGCAGCATGAGTAGCGGGAGTACAGAGACCCAGTACTTC. Translating gives CASSMSSGSTETQYF.

The rearrangement uses TRBV12-5 and TRBJ1-3; D is possibly TRBD1 (6 bases). CDR3 length equals 21 residues. V lost 1 base and J 0 bases, leaving 25 bases between the germline ends. The germline gives CDR1 LGHNT, CDR2 FRNRAP. CDR3 protein: CASGLDLTGWPASSSGNTIYF. The CDR3 bases are TGTGCTAGTGGTTTGGATCTCACAGGGTGGCCCGCTTCGAGCTCTGGAAACACCATATATTTT.

The rearrangement links TRBV19 to TRBJ1-1; a weak D match, TRBD1 (5 bases). Germline-derived CDR1 and CDR2 are LNHDA and SQIVND (reference sequence). There are 14 residues in the CDR3. The V gene lost 7 bases and the J gene lost 4 bases, with 16 bases spanning the gap. The CDR3 DNA reads TGTGCCAGTATCCTGTCAGGGCGCGGCACTGAAGCTTTCTTT. Protein product: CASILSGRGTEAFF.

CDR3 bases: TGTGCCAGCAGCCAAGCAACTAGCCGATCGGAGACCCAGTACTTC. As protein: CASSQATSRSETQYF. V gene TRBV3-1 (or the pseudogene TRBV3-2) combines with J gene TRBJ2-5; TRBD2 is a possible D gene (6 bases). Germline loops: CDR1 LGHDT, CDR2 YNNKEL (reference sequence). This CDR3 contains 15 residues. Trimming left V 1 base short and J 5 bases short, with 14 bases between.

The chain carries TRBV9 and TRBJ2-1; TRBD1 agrees at 8 bases. CDR3 size: 17 residues. The J segment lost 6 bases and the V segment lost 5 bases, leaving 16 bases of the junction unmatched. The germline gives CDR1 SGDLS, CDR2 YYNGEE. The CDR3: CASSRGQGRLKLNEQFF. Here the CDR3 DNA reads TGTGCCAGCAGTCGAGGACAGGGCAGGCTCAAACTCAATGAGCAGTTCTTC.

The V and J genes are TRBV7-6 and TRBJ2-7; D is possibly TRBD1 (5 bases). With 2 bases removed from V and 6 bases from J, the gap between germline ends came to 17 bases. CDR3 size: 15 residues. The germline V gene has CDR1 SGHVS and CDR2 FNYEAQ. The CDR3 nucleotides are TGTGCCAGCAGCTTATCTGCGACAGAGTACGTCGAGCAGTACTTC. It yields the protein CASSLSATEYVEQYF.

V usage is TRBV5-5 and J usage is TRBJ2-1, with TRBD2 matching over 12 bases. Germline V lookup: CDR1 SGHKS, CDR2 YYEKEE (reference sequence). CDR3 length: 17 residues. With V trimmed by 3 bases and J by 8 bases, 12 bases remained unmatched. CDR3 loop: CASSSSAGTSGHHEQFF. Here the CDR3 DNA reads TGTGCCAGCAGCTCCTCCGCCGGGACTAGCGGGCACCATGAGCAGTTCTTC.